These 26 T cell receptor beta chains came from one sample sequenced in a study of cytomegalovirus exposure and HLA in healthy donors. Use of 60 Vbeta and 13 Jbeta primers characterized the PCR. TCRdb's copy holds only in-frame clones and misses some; the assay was immunoSEQ multiplex PCR. The sample has roughly 180,000 clones, 78% seen once. Source material: PBMCs. The receptors shown here come from a woman aged 25 to 39 in good health and CMV-seropositive.

The genes are TRBV5-1 and TRBJ1-4; D may be TRBD1 (6 bases). V was shortened by 3 bases and J by 3 bases, with 18 bases between the two germline ends. Germline-derived CDR1 and CDR2 are SGHRS and YFSETQ. CDR3 size: 17 residues. In DNA, the CDR3 is TGCGCCAGCAGCTCAAGAAGTCCGAAGGGGGCTAATGAAAAACTGTTTTTT. Amino acid sequence: CASSSRSPKGANEKLFF.

The chain recombines TRBV9 with TRBJ2-3; TRBD1 aligns across 9 bases. CDR3 length: 18 amino acids. Germline V gene data show CDR1 as SGDLS and CDR2 as YYNGEE. Unmatched junction bases numbered 8, after V lost 0 bases and J lost 0 bases. The CDR3 is CASSVEGGGTGSTDTQYF. The CDR3 DNA sequence: TGTGCCAGCAGCGTAGAAGGGGGAGGGACAGGGAGCACAGATACGCAGTATTTT.

The chain is built from TRBV10-2 and TRBJ2-1, with 12 positions matching TRBD2. J was trimmed by 8 bases and V by 3 bases; bases with no gene match: 2. CDR3 length equals 14 residues. The germline gives CDR1 WSHSY, CDR2 SAAADI. The CDR3 protein is CASSEGLAGYEQFF. The CDR3 DNA sequence: TGCGCCAGCAGTGAAGGACTAGCGGGATATGAGCAGTTCTTC.

The chain uses TRBV7-2 and TRBJ2-7; D is ambiguous. V shed 6 bases and J shed 6 bases, with 15 bases lying between them. Germline V gene lookup returns CDR1 SGHTA and CDR2 FQGNSA. This CDR3 has 13 amino acids. The CDR3 reads CASSRGAFAEQYF. Written as DNA, the CDR3 is TGTGCCAGCAGTCGAGGTGCCTTCGCCGAGCAGTACTTC. Full variable domain (outside the CDR3, taken from reference TRBV7-2 and TRBJ2-7): GAGVSQSPSNKVTEKGKDVELRCDPISGHTALYWYRQSLGQGLEFLIYFQGNSAPDKSGLPSDRFSAERTGGSVSTLTIQRTQQEDSAVYLCASSRGAFAEQYFGPGTRLTVT.

V is TRBV9 and J is TRBJ1-1; D ambiguous. CDR3 length: 13 amino acids. CDR1 and CDR2 (germline): SGDLS, YYNGEE. V lost 3 bases and J lost 6, with 12 bases in between. The CDR3 region has the DNA TGTGCCAGCAGCGGAGTTGTACGGGCTGAAGCTTTCTTT. It yields the protein CASSGVVRAEAFF.

The rearrangement links TRBV29-1 to TRBJ1-1; D is unresolved. V lost 4 bases, J lost 0 bases, and 18 bases lay in between. The CDR3 is made up of 16 amino acids. CDR1 SQVTM and CDR2 ANQGSEA come from the germline V gene. The CDR3 DNA follows: TGCAGCGTTGTTCGGGAGGCCGGCCTGGTGAACACTGAAGCTTTCTTT. It codes for CSVVREAGLVNTEAFF.

The chain has TRBV7-8 and TRBJ2-7, with 10 bases matching TRBD2. Germline CDR1 is SGHVS and CDR2 is FQNEAQ. The CDR3 is made up of 16 amino acids. Trimming removed 0 bases from V and 0 bases from J; junction bases left unmatched: 2. CDR3: CASSLAPSGGSYEQYF. The CDR3 nucleotides read TGTGCCAGCAGCTTAGCTCCTAGCGGGGGCTCCTACGAGCAGTACTTC. Full variable domain (remainder filled in from reference TRBV7-8 and TRBJ2-7): GAGVSQSPRYKVAKRGQDVALRCDPISGHVSLFWYQQALGQGPEFLTYFQNEAQLDKSGLPSDRFFAERPEGSVSTLKIQRTQQEDSAVYLCASSLAPSGGSYEQYFGPGTRLTVT.

The chain couples TRBV7-5 to TRBJ2-5; TRBD1 is taken as the D call from the table, unchecked against the DNA. TRBV7-5 is annotated as a pseudogene. The CDR3 contains 14 residues. The CDR3 nucleotides read TGTGCCAGAAGCCGGCCTTACAGGCGGGAGACCCAGTACTTC. Amino acid sequence: CARSRPYRRETQYF.

This clone came up once. This rearrangement joins TRBV5-1 to TRBJ2-7; 15 bases align to TRBD2. Germline CDR1 SGHRS, CDR2 YFSETQ. V trimming: 3 bases; J trimming: 3 bases; junction bases outside the gene matches: 7. CDR3 length: 17 amino acids. The CDR3 DNA reads as TGCGCCAGCAGCTCCGGGACTAGCGGGAGGTCCTTCTACGAGCAGTACTTC. Its protein product is CASSSGTSGRSFYEQYF.

The J gene is TRBJ1-1, the V gene TRBV4-1; possible D gene TRBD1, 5 bases. From germline, CDR1 is MGHRA and CDR2 YSYEKL. Trimming stripped 1 base from V and 3 bases from J, with 12 bases between. The CDR3 spans 15 residues. CDR3 in amino acids: CASSQGGGFHTEAFF. CDR3 coding DNA: TGCGCCAGCAGCCAAGGGGGGGGTTTCCACACTGAAGCTTTCTTT.

The chain recombines TRBV27 with TRBJ1-1; 9 bases match TRBD1. This CDR3 has 16 residues. Germline V gene data show CDR1 as MNHEY and CDR2 as SMNVEV (reference sequence). J was trimmed by 4 bases and V by 6 bases; bases with no gene match: 12. The CDR3 sequence: CASRTTQGAPFTEAFF. The CDR3 DNA sequence: TGTGCCAGCAGAACCACACAGGGGGCGCCTTTCACTGAAGCTTTCTTT.

The chain joins TRBV6-1 to TRBJ2-1; 13 bases are a match to TRBD2. This CDR3 spans 18 amino acids. Germline CDR1 reads MNHNS; CDR2 reads SASEGT. V gave up 3 bases and J gave up 6 bases; unmatched junction bases: 11. The CDR3 loop reads CASSDRRTSGGVFNEQFF. CDR3 DNA: TGTGCCAGCAGTGACCGTCGGACTAGCGGGGGAGTATTCAATGAGCAGTTCTTC.

This rearrangement joins TRBV28 to TRBJ1-6, with 7 bases matching TRBD1. There are 16 residues in the CDR3. V trimming: 0 bases; J trimming: 9 bases; junction bases outside the gene matches: 8. CDR1 is MDHEN, CDR2 SYDVKM, per germline. The CDR3 nucleotides read TGTGCCAGCAGTTTATGGAACAGGGGATGGGGTTCACCCCTCCACTTT. It specifies CASSLWNRGWGSPLHF. The entire variable domain, with the rest obtained from reference TRBV28 and TRBJ1-6, is as follows: DVKVTQSSRYLVKRTGEKVFLECVQDMDHENMFWYRQDPGLGLRLIYFSYDVKMKEKGDIPEGYSVSREKKERFSLILESASTNQTSMYLCASSLWNRGWGSPLHFGNGTRLTVT.

As DNA, the CDR3 is TGCGCCAGCAGCTTGTCACAGGGAACCTACGAGCAGTACTTC. Translating it yields CASSLSQGTYEQYF. This chain connects TRBV5-1 to TRBJ2-7; possible D gene TRBD1, 6 bases. The V end was cut by 1 base, the J end by 2 bases, with 10 bases between. The CDR3 extends over 14 amino acids. Germline-derived CDR1 and CDR2 are SGHRS and YFSETQ. The complete variable domain, with remaining parts taken from reference TRBV5-1 and TRBJ2-7, reads KAGVTQTPRYLIKTRGQQVTLSCSPISGHRSVSWYQQTPGQGLQFLFEYFSETQRNKGNFPGRFSGRQFSNSRSEMNVSTLELGDSALYLCASSLSQGTYEQYFGPGTRLTVT.

The chain is built from TRBV19 and TRBJ1-5; D might be TRBD1 (6 bases). Germline CDR1 LNHDA, CDR2 SQIVND (reference sequence). The CDR3 has 13 residues. The V end lost 7 bases, the J end lost 5 bases, and 12 bases lay between the germline ends. The DNA of the CDR3 is TGTGCCAGTACCTTGGACAGCTATCAGCCCCAGCATTTT. It codes for CASTLDSYQPQHF.

In this sample, this clone turned up once. This chain links TRBV6-1 with TRBJ2-2; the D is unclear. Between the trimmed V and J ends, which lost 7 bases and 0 bases, there was a span of 9 bases. This CDR3 is 14 amino acids long. CDR1 and CDR2 from the germline V gene are MNHNS and SASEGT. CDR3 sequence reads: CASTVIPNTGELFF. For the CDR3, the DNA is TGTGCCAGCACAGTGATACCGAACACCGGGGAGCTGTTTTTT.

This clone showed up just once. The V and J genes are TRBV5-1 and TRBJ2-7; a weak D match, TRBD2 (7 bases). Between the trimmed V and J ends, which lost 1 base and 3 bases, there was a span of 20 bases. Germline V CDR1 and CDR2: SGHRS, YFSETQ. CDR3 length: 17 amino acids. CDR3 in amino acids: CASSLSPRGRESYEQYF. Written as DNA, the CDR3 is TGCGCCAGCAGCTTGTCCCCGCGGGGGCGGGAGAGCTACGAGCAGTACTTC.

The chain recombines TRBV5-4 with TRBJ2-3, with 7 bases matching TRBD1. V gave up 4 bases and J gave up 4 bases; unmatched junction bases: 9. The CDR3 loop spans 15 amino acids. Germline lookup yields CDR1 SGHNT and CDR2 YYREEE (reference sequence). The CDR3 sequence: CASSLRQGRADTQYF. The CDR3 bases are TGTGCCAGCAGCCTCCGACAGGGACGGGCAGATACGCAGTATTTT.

A single count supports this clone. The rearrangement links TRBV2 to TRBJ2-5; TRBD2 might be the D (5 bases). Trimming pared 6 bases from V and 7 bases from J, leaving 18 bases between. Germline-derived CDR1 and CDR2 are SNHLY and FYNNEI. CDR3 size: 14 residues. The CDR3 loop is CASRGSTTRGTQYF. The DNA of the CDR3 is TGTGCCAGCAGGGGAAGTACAACTCGGGGGACCCAGTACTTC.

The chain employs TRBV29-1 and TRBJ2-1; 8 bases are a match to TRBD2. Germline CDR1 and CDR2: SQVTM and ANQGSEA. The V segment lost 7 bases and the J segment 6 bases; nucleotides outside the gene matches: 14. CDR3 size: 15 residues. DNA for the CDR3: TGCAGCGGCATCGGCAGCGGGGGTTTTGGCAATGAGCAGTTCTTC. It encodes CSGIGSGGFGNEQFF.

The CDR3: CASSPMRDELHTF. CDR3 DNA sequence: TGTGCCAGCTCACCGATGCGGGACGAGTTACACACCTTC. This rearrangement joins TRBV18 to TRBJ1-2, with D possibly TRBD1 on 5 matching bases. From germline, CDR1 is KGHSH and CDR2 LQKENI. The CDR3 totals 13 residues. Trimming removed 3 bases from V and 12 bases from J, with 17 bases in between.

V usage is TRBV29-1 and J usage is TRBJ1-2; D is uncertain. CDR1 and CDR2 (germline): SQVTM, ANQGSEA. This CDR3 is 12 amino acids long. The V gene lost 1 base and the J gene lost 2 bases, with 5 bases spanning the gap. CDR3 sequence reads: CSVEGENYGYTF. The CDR3 DNA reads TGCAGCGTTGAAGGGGAGAACTATGGCTACACCTTC.

V and J are TRBV28 and TRBJ2-7, with D possibly being TRBD2 (5 bases). V was shortened by 9 bases and J by 6 bases, with 18 bases between the two germline ends. This CDR3 is built from 13 residues. From germline, CDR1 is MDHEN and CDR2 SYDVKM. CDR3 nucleotides: TGTGCCAGTTCGGACTCTTCGGGATTCGAGCAGTACTTC. It is translated as CASSDSSGFEQYF.

As concerns this clone: The junction does not match germline at one end; this may be a read error. The chain combines TRBV2 with TRBJ1-5, with 7 bases identical to TRBD1. CDR3 length: 13 residues. The germline V gene encodes CDR1 SNHLY and CDR2 FYNNEI. CDR3 in DNA: TGTGCCAGCAGCAGGGACAGAAGGGTCACGCTTTATTTT. Protein sequence: CASSRDRRVTLYF.

The chain couples TRBV28 to TRBJ2-7; D is possibly TRBD2 (6 bases). Germline V gene sequence: CDR1 MDHEN, CDR2 SYDVKM. The CDR3 sequence is 13 residues long. Trimming pared 8 bases from V and 3 bases from J, leaving 14 bases between. In nucleotides, the CDR3 is TGTGCCAGCGGACGGGAGAGCCTCTACGAGCAGTACTTC. This codes for CASGRESLYEQYF.

The chain joins TRBV6-1 to TRBJ2-1, with 8 bases that match TRBD1. Per germline, CDR1 MNHNS and CDR2 SASEGT. The CDR3 has 16 amino acids. The V segment lost 3 bases and the J segment 8 bases; nucleotides outside the gene matches: 12. The CDR3 nucleotides are TGTGCCAGCAGTGACCCCGGCCGGACAGGGTTAGATGAGCAGTTCTTC. It codes for CASSDPGRTGLDEQFF.